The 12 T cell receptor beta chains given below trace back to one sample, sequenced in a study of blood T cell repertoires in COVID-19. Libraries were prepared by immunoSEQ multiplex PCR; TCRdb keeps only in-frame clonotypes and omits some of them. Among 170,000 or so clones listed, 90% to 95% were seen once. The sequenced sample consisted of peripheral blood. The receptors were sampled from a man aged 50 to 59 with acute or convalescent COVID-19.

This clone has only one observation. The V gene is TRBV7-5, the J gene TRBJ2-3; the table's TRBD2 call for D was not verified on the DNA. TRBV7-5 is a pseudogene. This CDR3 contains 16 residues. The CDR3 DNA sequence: TGTGCCAGAAGCTCCCCCCTAGCGGGGGACACAGATACGCAGTATTTT. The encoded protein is CARSSPLAGDTDTQYF.

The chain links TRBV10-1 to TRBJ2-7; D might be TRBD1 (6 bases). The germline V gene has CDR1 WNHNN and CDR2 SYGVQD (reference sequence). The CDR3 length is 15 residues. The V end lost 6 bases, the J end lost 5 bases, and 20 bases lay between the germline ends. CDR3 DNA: TGCGCCAGCAGCTCAGGGGAGAGTTTAATTCACGAGCAGTACTTC. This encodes CASSSGESLIHEQYF.

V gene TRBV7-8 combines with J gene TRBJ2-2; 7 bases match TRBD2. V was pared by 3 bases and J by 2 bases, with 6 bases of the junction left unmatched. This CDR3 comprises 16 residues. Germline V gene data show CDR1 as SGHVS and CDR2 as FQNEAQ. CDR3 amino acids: CASSFAGVGNTGELFF. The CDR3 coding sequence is TGTGCCAGCAGCTTTGCGGGGGTTGGAAACACCGGGGAGCTGTTTTTT.

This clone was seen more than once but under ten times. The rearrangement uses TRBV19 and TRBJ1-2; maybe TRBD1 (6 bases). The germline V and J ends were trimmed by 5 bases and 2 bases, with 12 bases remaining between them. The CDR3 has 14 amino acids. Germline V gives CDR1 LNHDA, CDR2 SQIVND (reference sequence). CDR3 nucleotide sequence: TGTGCCAGTAGTGTCAACAGGGAAAACTATGGCTACACCTTC. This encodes CASSVNRENYGYTF.

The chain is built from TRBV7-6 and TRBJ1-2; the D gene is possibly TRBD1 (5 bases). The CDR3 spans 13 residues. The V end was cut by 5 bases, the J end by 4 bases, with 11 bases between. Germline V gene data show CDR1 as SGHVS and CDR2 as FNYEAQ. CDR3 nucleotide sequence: TGTGCCAGCAGCCCGGGACTGACCTATGGCTACACCTTC. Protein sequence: CASSPGLTYGYTF.

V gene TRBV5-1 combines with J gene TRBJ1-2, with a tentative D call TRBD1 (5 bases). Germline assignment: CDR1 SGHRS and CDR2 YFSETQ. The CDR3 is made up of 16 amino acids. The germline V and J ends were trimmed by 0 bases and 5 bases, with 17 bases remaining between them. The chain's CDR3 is CASSLASPRDGYGYTF. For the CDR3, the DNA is TGCGCCAGCAGCTTGGCGTCCCCCAGGGATGGATATGGCTACACCTTC.

CDR3 in amino acids: CASSSLTSGGDTGELFF. The CDR3 nucleotides read TGTGCCAGCAGTTCCCTCACTAGCGGGGGTGACACCGGGGAGCTGTTTTTT. The chain employs TRBV28 and TRBJ2-2; 11 bases align to TRBD2. V shed 4 bases and J 3 bases; nucleotides not matched to a gene: 7. The CDR3 loop spans 17 amino acids. Germline V gene lookup returns CDR1 MDHEN and CDR2 SYDVKM. The whole variable domain, remainder taken from reference TRBV28 and TRBJ2-2, is DVKVTQSSRYLVKRTGEKVFLECVQDMDHENMFWYRQDPGLGLRLIYFSYDVKMKEKGDIPEGYSVSREKKERFSLILESASTNQTSMYLCASSSLTSGGDTGELFFGEGSRLTVL.

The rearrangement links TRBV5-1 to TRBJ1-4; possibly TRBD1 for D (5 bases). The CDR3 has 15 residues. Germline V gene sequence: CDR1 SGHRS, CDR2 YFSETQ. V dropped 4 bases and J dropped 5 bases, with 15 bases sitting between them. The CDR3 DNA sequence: TGCGCCAGCAGCGTGGGACTGCCGCAAAATGAAAAACTGTTTTTT. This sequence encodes CASSVGLPQNEKLFF.

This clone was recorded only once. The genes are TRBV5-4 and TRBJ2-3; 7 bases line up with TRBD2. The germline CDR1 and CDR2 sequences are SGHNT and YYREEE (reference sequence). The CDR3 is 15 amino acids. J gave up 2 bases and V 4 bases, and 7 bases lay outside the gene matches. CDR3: CASSPGRGDTDTQYF. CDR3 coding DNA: TGTGCCAGCAGCCCGGGGAGGGGCGACACAGATACGCAGTATTTT.

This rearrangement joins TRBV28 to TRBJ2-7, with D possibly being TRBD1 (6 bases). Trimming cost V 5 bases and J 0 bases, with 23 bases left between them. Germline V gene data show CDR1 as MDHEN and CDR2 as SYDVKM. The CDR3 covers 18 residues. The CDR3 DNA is TGTGCCAGCAGTCTTCCCCCAGGGGCCGAACAAAGCTCCTACGAGCAGTACTTC. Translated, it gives CASSLPPGAEQSSYEQYF.

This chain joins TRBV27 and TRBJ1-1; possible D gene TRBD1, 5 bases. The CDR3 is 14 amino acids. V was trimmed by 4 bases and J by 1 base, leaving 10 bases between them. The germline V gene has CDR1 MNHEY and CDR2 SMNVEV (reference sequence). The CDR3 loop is CASSSGLTNTEAFF. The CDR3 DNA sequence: TGTGCCAGCAGTTCGGGACTCACGAACACTGAAGCTTTCTTT.

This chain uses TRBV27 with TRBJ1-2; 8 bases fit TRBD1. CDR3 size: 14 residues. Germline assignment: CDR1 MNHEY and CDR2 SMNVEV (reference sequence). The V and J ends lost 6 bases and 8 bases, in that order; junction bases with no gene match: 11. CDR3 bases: TGTGCCAGCAGCCCTTCCCAGGGGGCGCGGGGCTACACCTTC. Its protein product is CASSPSQGARGYTF.